The entry below describes one T cell receptor (beta chain). Its antigen is not known. CDR1 DFQATT and CDR2 SNEGSKA come from the germline V gene (reference sequence). This CDR3 has 14 amino acids. Trimming left V 6 bases short and J 1 base short, with 15 bases between. The authors carried out high-throughput sequencing of TCR beta. They applied it to CD8+ and CD4+ T cells obtained from blood. The multiple sclerosis controls were treatment-naive patients affected by stable or active relapsing-remitting disease. While CD8+ and CD4+ T cells were isolated negatively, TEMRA cells were enriched by FACS. The sample is drawn from a study of CD8 T cells in Susac syndrome. General observations from the study: Only a relatively small number of individuals were included in the TCR sequencing and HLA analysis.

Reverse transcription used roughly 0.45 to 1 ug RNA and random hexamers. From the immunoSEQ multiplex PCR reads, TCRdb called clonotypes with MiXCR, one entry per CDR3 protein. The table has about 180,000 distinct CDR3 sequences, around 95% seen once. J is TRBJ2-5 and V is TRBV20-1, with D possibly matching TRBD1 (6 bases). The source of this sequence is a human donor with multiple sclerosis. Source material: CD4+ T cells from PBMCs. CDR3 loop: CSATSTGFQETQYF. CDR3 coding DNA: TGCAGTGCCACCTCGACAGGTTTCCAAGAGACCCAGTACTTC.